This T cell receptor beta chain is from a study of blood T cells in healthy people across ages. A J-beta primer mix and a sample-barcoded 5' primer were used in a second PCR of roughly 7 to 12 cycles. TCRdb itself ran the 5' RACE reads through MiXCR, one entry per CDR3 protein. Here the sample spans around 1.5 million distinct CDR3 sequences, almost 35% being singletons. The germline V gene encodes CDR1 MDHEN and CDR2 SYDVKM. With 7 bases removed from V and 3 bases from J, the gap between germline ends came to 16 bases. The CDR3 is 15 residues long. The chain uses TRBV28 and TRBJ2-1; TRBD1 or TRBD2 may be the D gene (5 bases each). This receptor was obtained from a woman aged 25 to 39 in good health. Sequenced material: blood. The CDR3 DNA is TGTGCCAGCACCCCGGGACGGGAAAGCTACAATGAGCAGTTCTTC. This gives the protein CASTPGRESYNEQFF.